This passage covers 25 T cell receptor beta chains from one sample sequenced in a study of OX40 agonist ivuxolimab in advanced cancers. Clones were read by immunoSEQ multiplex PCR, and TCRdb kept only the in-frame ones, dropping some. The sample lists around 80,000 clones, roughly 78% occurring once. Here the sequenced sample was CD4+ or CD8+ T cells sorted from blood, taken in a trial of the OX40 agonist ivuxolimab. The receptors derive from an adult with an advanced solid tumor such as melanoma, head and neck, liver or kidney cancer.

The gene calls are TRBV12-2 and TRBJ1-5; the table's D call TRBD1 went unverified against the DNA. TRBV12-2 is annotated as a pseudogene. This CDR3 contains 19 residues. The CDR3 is CASRPIQGPVGTREQPQHF. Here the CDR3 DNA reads TGTGCAAGTCGCCCCATACAGGGGCCGGTGGGGACGAGAGAGCAGCCCCAGCATTTT.

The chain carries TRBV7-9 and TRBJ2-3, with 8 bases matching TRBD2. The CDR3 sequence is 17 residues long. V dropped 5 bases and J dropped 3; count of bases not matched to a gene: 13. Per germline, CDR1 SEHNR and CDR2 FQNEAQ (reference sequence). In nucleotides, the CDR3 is TGTGCCAGCAGCCCGGGGGGGGATCCCCCCCAGACAGATACGCAGTATTTT. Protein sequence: CASSPGGDPPQTDTQYF.

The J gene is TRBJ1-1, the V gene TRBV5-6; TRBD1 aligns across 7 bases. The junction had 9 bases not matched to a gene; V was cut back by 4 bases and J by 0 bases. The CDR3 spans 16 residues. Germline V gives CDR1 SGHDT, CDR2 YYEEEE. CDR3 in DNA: TGTGCCAGCAGCCCAGGGGACAGTTCGATGAACACTGAAGCTTTCTTT. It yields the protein CASSPGDSSMNTEAFF.

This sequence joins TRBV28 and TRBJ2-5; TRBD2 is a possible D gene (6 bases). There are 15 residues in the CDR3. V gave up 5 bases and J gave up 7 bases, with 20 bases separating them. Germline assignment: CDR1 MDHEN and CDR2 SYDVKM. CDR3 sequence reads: CASSNRGSGGLTQYF. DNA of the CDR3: TGTGCCAGCAGTAACCGGGGTAGCGGAGGACTGACCCAGTACTTC.

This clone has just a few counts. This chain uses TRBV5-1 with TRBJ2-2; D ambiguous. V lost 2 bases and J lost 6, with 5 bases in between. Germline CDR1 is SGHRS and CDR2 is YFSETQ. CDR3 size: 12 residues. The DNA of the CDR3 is TGCGCCAGCAGCTTAAATGCCGGGGAGCTGTTTTTT. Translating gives CASSLNAGELFF.

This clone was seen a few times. This chain's CDR3 is CASRAGGNTGELFF. Written as DNA, the CDR3 is TGCGCCAGCAGAGCAGGGGGCAACACCGGGGAGCTGTTTTTT. The V and J genes are TRBV4-1 and TRBJ2-2, with 8 positions matching TRBD1. This CDR3 has 14 residues. The germline V gene encodes CDR1 MGHRA and CDR2 YSYEKL. V trimming: 6 bases; J trimming: 2 bases; junction bases outside the gene matches: 2.

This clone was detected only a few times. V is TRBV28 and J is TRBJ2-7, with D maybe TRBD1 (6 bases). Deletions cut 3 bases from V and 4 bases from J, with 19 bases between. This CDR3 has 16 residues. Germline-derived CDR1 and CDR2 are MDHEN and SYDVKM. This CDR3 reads CASSFKLTGLQYEQYF. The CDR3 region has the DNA TGTGCCAGCAGTTTTAAACTGACAGGACTGCAATACGAGCAGTACTTC.

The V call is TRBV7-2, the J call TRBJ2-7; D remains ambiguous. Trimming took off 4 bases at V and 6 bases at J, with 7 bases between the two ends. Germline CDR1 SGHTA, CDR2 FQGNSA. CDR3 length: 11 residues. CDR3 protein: CASSWDTEQYF. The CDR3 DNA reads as TGTGCCAGCAGCTGGGATACCGAGCAGTACTTC.

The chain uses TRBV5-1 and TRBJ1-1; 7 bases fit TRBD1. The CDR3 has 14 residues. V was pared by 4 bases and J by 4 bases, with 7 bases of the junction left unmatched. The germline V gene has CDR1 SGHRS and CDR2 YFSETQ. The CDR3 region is CASSVTGVGTEAFF. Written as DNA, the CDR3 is TGCGCCAGCAGCGTAACAGGGGTGGGCACTGAAGCTTTCTTT.

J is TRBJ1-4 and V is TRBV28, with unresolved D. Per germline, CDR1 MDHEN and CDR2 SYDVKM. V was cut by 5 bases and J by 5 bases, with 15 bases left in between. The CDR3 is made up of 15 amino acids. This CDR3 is CASSPPGSTNEKLFF. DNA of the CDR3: TGTGCCAGCAGTCCCCCCGGGTCGACCAATGAAAAACTGTTTTTT. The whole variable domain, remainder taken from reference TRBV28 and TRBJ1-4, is DVKVTQSSRYLVKRTGEKVFLECVQDMDHENMFWYRQDPGLGLRLIYFSYDVKMKEKGDIPEGYSVSREKKERFSLILESASTNQTSMYLCASSPPGSTNEKLFFGSGTQLSVL.

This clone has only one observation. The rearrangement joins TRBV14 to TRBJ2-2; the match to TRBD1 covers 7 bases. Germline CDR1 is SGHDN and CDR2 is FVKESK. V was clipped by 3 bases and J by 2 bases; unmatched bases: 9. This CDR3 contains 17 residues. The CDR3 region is CASSHQDRALNTGELFF. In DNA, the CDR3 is TGTGCCAGCAGCCACCAAGACAGGGCGCTTAACACCGGGGAGCTGTTTTTT.

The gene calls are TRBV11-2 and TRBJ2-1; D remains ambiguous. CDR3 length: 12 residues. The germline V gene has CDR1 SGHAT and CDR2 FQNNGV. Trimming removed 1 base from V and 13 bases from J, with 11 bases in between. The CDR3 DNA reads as TGTGCCAGCAGCTTAGTCAAGTACTCACAGTTCTTC. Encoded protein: CASSLVKYSQFF. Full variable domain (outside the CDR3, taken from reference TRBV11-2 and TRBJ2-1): EAGVAQSPRYKIIEKRQSVAFWCNPISGHATLYWYQQILGQGPKLLIQFQNNGVVDDSQLPKDRFSAERLKGVDSTLKIQPAKLEDSAVYLCASSLVKYSQFFGPGTRLTVL.

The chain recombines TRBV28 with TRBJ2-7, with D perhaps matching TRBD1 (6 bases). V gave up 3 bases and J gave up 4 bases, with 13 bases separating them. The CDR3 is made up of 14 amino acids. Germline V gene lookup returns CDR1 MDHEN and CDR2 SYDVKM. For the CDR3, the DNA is TGTGCCAGCAGTTTCCCAGGGGCGTCGTACGAGCAGTACTTC. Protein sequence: CASSFPGASYEQYF.

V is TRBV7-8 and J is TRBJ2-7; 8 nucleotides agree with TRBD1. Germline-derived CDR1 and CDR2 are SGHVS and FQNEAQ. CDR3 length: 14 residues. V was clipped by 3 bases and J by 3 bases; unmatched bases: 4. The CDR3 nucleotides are TGTGCCAGCAGCTTGTCGGACAGGGTCTACGAGCAGTACTTC. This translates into CASSLSDRVYEQYF.

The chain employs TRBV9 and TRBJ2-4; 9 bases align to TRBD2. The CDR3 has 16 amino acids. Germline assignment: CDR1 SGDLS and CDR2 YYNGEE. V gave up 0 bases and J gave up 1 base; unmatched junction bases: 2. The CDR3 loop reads CASSVASGTAKNIQYF. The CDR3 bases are TGTGCCAGCAGCGTAGCTAGCGGGACGGCCAAAAACATTCAGTACTTC.

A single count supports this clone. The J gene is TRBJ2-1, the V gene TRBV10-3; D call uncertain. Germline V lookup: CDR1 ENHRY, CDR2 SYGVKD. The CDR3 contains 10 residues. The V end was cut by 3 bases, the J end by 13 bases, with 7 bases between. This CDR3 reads CAISEMTQFF. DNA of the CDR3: TGTGCCATCAGTGAAATGACTCAGTTCTTC.

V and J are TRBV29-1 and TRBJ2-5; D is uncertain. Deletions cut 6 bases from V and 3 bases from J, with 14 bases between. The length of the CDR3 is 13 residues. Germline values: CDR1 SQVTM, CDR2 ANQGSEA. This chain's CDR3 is CSVASGFEETQYF. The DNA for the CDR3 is TGCAGCGTGGCTTCAGGATTCGAAGAGACCCAGTACTTC.

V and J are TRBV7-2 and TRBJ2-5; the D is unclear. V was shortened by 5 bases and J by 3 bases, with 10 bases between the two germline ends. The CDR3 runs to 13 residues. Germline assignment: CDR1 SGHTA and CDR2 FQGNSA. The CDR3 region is CASSPRREETQYF. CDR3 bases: TGTGCCAGCAGCCCTAGACGGGAAGAGACCCAGTACTTC.

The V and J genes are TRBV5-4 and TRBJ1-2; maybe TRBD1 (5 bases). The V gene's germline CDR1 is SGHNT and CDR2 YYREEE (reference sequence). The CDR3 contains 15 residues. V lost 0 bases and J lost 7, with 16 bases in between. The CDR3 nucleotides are TGTGCCAGCAGCTTGGTCCCAGGGTCCATGAGTGGCTACACCTTC. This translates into CASSLVPGSMSGYTF.

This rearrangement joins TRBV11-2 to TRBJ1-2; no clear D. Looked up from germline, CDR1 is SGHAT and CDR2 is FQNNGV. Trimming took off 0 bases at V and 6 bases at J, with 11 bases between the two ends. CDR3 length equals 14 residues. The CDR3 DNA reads TGTGCCAGCAGCTTAGACGCCAATTTGGATGGCTACACCTTC. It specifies CASSLDANLDGYTF.

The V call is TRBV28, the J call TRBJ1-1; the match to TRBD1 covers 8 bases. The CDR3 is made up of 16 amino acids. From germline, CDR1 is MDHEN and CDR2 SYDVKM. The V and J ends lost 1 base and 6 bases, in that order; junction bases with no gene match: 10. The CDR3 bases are TGTGCCAGCAGTTTATTGGGACAGGCCTATGTCGCTGAAGCTTTCTTT. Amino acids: CASSLLGQAYVAEAFF.

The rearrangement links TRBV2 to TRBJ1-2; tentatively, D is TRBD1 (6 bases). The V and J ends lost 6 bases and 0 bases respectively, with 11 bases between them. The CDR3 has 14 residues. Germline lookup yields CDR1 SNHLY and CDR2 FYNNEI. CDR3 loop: CASRGTGTNYGYTF. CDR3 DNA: TGTGCCAGCAGAGGAACAGGGACTAACTATGGCTACACCTTC.

CDR3 protein: CASSFQGAENQPQHF. In DNA form, the CDR3 reads TGTGCCAGCAGTTTTCAAGGGGCGGAGAATCAGCCCCAGCATTTT. The chain recombines TRBV28 with TRBJ1-5; a weak D match, TRBD1 (5 bases). The CDR3 is made up of 15 amino acids. Trimming removed 3 bases from V and 4 bases from J, with 13 bases in between. CDR1 and CDR2 from the germline V gene are MDHEN and SYDVKM.

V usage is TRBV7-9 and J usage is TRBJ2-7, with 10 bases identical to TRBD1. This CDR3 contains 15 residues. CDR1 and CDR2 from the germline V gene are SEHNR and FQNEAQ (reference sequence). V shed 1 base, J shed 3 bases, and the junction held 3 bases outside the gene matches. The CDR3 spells CASSLGTGGRYEQYF. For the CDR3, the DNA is TGTGCCAGCAGCTTAGGGACAGGGGGGCGCTACGAGCAGTACTTC.

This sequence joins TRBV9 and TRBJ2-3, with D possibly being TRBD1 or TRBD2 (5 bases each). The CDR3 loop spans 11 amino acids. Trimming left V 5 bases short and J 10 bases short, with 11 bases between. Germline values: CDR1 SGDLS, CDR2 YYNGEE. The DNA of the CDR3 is TGTGCCAGCAGTCCTTTGGGGGCGCAGTATTTT. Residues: CASSPLGAQYF.